This T cell receptor beta chain was captured in a study of Graves' ophthalmopathy and Graves' hyperthyroidism. Study as a whole: A follow-up of 18 months without ophthalmopathy meant that hyperthyroidism was stable.

The study recruited hyperthyroidism patients aged 18 to 65 who were newly diagnosed, under 2 months' duration. The CDR3 spans 14 residues. V gave up 8 bases and J gave up 1 base, with 12 bases separating them. Amplifying from RNA transcripts, the study obtained TCR beta CDR3 regions. HTBI primers were used in a first-round RT-PCR, which preceded a second-round multiplex PCR. TCRdb re-analysed the multiplex PCR reads in MiXCR, keeping a single row per CDR3 protein. The table lists about 500,000 distinct CDR3 sequences, just under 40% of them singletons. The sample holds many counts of this clonotype. The origin of this receptor is an adult man with Graves' hyperthyroidism. Sequencing used peripheral blood or thyroid tissue (not recorded which). The chain joins TRBV12-3 or TRBV12-4 to TRBJ1-3; the D is unclear. For the CDR3, the DNA is TGTGCCAGCCGAACAGAGACTTCTGGAAACACCATATATTTT. Translation gives CASRTETSGNTIYF.